One sample yielded the 10 T cell receptor beta chains listed below, sequenced in a study of CD8+CD57+ T cells in acquired aplastic anemia. Template material for TCR beta VDJ and CDR3 profiling consisted of genomic DNA. MiXCR, run by TCRdb on the reads, gives a single entry per CDR3 protein. The sample consists of roughly 250,000 distinct CDR3 sequences, 40% to 50% of them appearing once. All sequencing subjects had displayed CD8+CD57+ cell expansion on flow cytometry. Material for sequencing was sorted CD4+, CD8+, or CD8+CD57+ T cells (not recorded which) from PBMCs. The receptors here all came from a human donor with aplastic anemia.

DNA of the CDR3: TGTGCCAGCAGTGAAGCAGGGGGCGAGCAGTACGTC. Translated: CASSEAGGEQYV. V gene TRBV6-5 combines with J gene TRBJ2-7, with 7 bases lining up with TRBD1. V lost 5 bases, J lost 6 bases, and 4 bases stayed unmatched. CDR3 length: 12 amino acids. Germline V gene lookup returns CDR1 MNHEY and CDR2 SVGAGI.

The rearrangement links TRBV10-3 to TRBJ2-7, with D hard to call. The CDR3 totals 13 residues. The V and J ends lost 10 bases and 4 bases respectively, with 17 bases between them. Germline V gene data show CDR1 as ENHRY and CDR2 as SYGVKD. CDR3 in amino acids: CASRNGARYEQYV. The CDR3 DNA sequence: TGTGCCAGCAGGAACGGAGCGAGGTACGAGCAGTACGTC.

On this clonotype: The CDR3 carries no conserved terminal phenylalanine or tryptophan, so it likely arises from a read error. DNA of the CDR3: TGTGCCTCAGGTCTATCCACCGGGGAGCTGTTTTCT. Encoded protein: CASGLSTGELFS. The chain links TRBV24-1 to TRBJ2-2; D uncertain. Germline CDR1 and CDR2: KGHDR and SFDVKD. V lost 12 bases and J lost 4, with 11 bases in between. The CDR3 spans 12 residues.

This clonotype was counted ten times or more. J is TRBJ2-7 and V is TRBV7-9; 10 bases fit TRBD1. The CDR3 is 16 amino acids. With V trimmed by 5 bases and J by 1 base, 8 bases remained unmatched. Germline V gives CDR1 SEHNR, CDR2 FQNEAQ (reference sequence). Here the CDR3 DNA reads TGTGCCAGCAGCGGCAGTGGGACAGGGGTTTCCTACGAGCAGTACTTC. It translates to CASSGSGTGVSYEQYF.

This clonotype has only a few counts. The genes are TRBV10-3 and TRBJ2-1; D gene unclear. Germline CDR1 reads ENHRY; CDR2 reads SYGVKD. The CDR3 has 13 amino acids. V dropped 4 bases and J dropped 5 bases, with 9 bases sitting between them. CDR3 sequence reads: CAISVTENNEQFF. The CDR3 DNA reads TGTGCCATCAGTGTTACGGAGAACAATGAGCAGTTCTTC.

This clonotype was counted only a few times. The rearrangement links TRBV2 to TRBJ1-2; 9 nucleotides match TRBD1. The V segment lost 6 bases and the J segment 4 bases; nucleotides outside the gene matches: 3. Germline V lookup: CDR1 SNHLY, CDR2 FYNNEI. The CDR3 totals 13 residues. This CDR3 reads CASSADRGYGYTF. CDR3 in DNA: TGTGCCAGCAGCGCGGACAGGGGCTATGGCTACACCTTC. Full variable domain (outside the CDR3, taken from reference TRBV2 and TRBJ1-2): EPEVTQTPSHQVTQMGQEVILRCVPISNHLYFYWYRQILGQKVEFLVSFYNNEISEKSEIFDDQFSVERPDGSNFTLKIRSTKLEDSAMYFCASSADRGYGYTFGSGTRLTVV.

The sample holds a few counts of this clonotype. This chain connects TRBV7-9 to TRBJ1-2; tentatively, D is TRBD1 (6 bases). The CDR3 is 20 residues long. In germline, CDR1 is SEHNR, CDR2 FQNEAQ (reference sequence). Trimming shortened V by 1 base and J by 0 bases, and 24 bases separated the two germline ends. The CDR3 region is CASSLDGSDSPPQSNYGYTF. DNA of the CDR3: TGTGCCAGCAGCTTAGATGGATCGGACAGTCCCCCCCAATCTAACTATGGCTACACCTTC.

This clonotype was seen repeatedly, ten times or more. The V and J genes are TRBV14 and TRBJ2-3; 7 positions match TRBD1. Germline lookup yields CDR1 SGHDN and CDR2 FVKESK. Losses at the gene ends were 2 bases for V and 0 bases for J; bases not matched to a gene: 8. The CDR3 is made up of 17 amino acids. In nucleotides, the CDR3 is TGTGCCAGCAGCCAAAGCGACAGGGTAACTAGCACAGATACGCAGTATTTT. Amino acid sequence: CASSQSDRVTSTDTQYF.

The chain is built from TRBV6-5 and TRBJ1-2; TRBD1 matches at 8 bases. The CDR3 has 15 residues. Losses at the gene ends were 5 bases for V and 3 bases for J; bases not matched to a gene: 8. Per germline, CDR1 MNHEY and CDR2 SVGAGI. The CDR3 DNA reads TGTGCCAGCAGTACCACTGAGGACAGGGACTATGGCTACACCTTC. Its translation is CASSTTEDRDYGYTF.

This clonotype was observed at least ten times. The chain has TRBV12-5 and TRBJ1-6; 7 bases align to TRBD1. Trimming at V came to 1 base and at J to 14 bases, leaving 11 bases not matched to a gene. The CDR3 totals 15 residues. The germline CDR1 and CDR2 sequences are LGHNT and FRNRAP. The CDR3 coding sequence is TGTGCTAGTGGTTTGGGACAGGGCCTCACCGTAGCCCTCCACTTT. This codes for CASGLGQGLTVALHF.